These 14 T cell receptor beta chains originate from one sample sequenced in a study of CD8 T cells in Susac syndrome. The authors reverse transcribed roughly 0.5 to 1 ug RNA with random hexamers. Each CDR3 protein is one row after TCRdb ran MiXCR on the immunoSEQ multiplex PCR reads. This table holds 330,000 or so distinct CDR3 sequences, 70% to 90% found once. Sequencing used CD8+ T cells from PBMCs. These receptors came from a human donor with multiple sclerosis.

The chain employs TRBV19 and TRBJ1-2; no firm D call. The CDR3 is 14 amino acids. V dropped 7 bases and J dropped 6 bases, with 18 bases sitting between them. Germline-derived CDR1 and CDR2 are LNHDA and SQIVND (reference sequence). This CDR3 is CASTEPRHINGYTF. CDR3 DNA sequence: TGTGCCAGTACAGAGCCGAGACATATAAATGGCTACACCTTC.

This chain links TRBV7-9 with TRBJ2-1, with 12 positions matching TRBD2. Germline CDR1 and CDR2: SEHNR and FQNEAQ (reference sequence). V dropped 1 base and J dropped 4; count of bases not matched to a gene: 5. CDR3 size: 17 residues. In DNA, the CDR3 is TGTGCCAGCAGCTTAGGACTAGCGGGGGTAAATTACAATGAGCAGTTCTTC. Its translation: CASSLGLAGVNYNEQFF.

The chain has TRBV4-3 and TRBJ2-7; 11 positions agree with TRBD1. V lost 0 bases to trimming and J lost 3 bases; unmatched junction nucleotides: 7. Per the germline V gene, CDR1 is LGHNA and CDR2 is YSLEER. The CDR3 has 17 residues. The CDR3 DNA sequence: TGCGCCAGCAGCCAAGATGGGGGCGGGACAGGGGGCTACGAGCAGTACTTC. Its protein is CASSQDGGGTGGYEQYF.

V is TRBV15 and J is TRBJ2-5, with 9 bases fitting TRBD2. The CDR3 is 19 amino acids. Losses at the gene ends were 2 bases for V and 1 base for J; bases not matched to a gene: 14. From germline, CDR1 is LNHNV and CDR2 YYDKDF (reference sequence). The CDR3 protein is CATSRPPAIAGESQETQYF. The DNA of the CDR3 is TGTGCCACCAGCAGACCCCCGGCCATAGCGGGAGAGTCCCAAGAGACCCAGTACTTC.

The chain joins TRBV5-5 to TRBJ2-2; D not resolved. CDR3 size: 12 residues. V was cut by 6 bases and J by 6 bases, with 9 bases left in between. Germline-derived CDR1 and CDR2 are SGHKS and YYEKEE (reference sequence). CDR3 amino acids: CASIHWAGELFF. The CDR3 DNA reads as TGTGCCAGCATCCACTGGGCCGGGGAGCTGTTTTTT.

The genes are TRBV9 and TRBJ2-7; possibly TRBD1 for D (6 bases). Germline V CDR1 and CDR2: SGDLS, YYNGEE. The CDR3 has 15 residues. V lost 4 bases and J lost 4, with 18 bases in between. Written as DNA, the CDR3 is TGTGCCAGCAGCTCCAACACAGGGTACGGTTACGAGCAGTACTTC. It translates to CASSSNTGYGYEQYF.

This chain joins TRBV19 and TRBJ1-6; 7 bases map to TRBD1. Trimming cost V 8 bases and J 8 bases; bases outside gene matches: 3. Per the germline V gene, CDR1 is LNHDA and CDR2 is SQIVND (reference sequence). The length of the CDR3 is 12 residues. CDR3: CASRDSYSPLHF. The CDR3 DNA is TGTGCCAGTCGGGACAGCTATTCACCCCTCCACTTT.

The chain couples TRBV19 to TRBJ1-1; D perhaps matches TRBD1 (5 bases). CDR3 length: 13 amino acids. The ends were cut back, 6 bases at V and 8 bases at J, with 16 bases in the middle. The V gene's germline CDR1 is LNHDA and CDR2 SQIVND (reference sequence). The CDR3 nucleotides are TGTGCCAGTAGCGAGTCGGGGCGGGAGGAAGCTTTCTTT. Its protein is CASSESGREEAFF.

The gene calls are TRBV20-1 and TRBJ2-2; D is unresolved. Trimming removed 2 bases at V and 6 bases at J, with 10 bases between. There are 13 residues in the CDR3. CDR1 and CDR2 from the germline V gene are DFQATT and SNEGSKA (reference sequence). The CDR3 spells CSARPHGAGELFF. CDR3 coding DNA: TGCAGTGCTAGACCCCATGGGGCCGGGGAGCTGTTTTTT.

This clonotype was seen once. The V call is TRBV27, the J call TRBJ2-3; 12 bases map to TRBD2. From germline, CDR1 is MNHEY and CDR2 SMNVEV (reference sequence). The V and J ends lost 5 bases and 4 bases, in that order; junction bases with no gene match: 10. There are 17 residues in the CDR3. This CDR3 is CASSTRLAGAVADTQYF. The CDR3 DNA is TGTGCCAGCAGTACCCGACTAGCGGGGGCCGTTGCAGATACGCAGTATTTT.

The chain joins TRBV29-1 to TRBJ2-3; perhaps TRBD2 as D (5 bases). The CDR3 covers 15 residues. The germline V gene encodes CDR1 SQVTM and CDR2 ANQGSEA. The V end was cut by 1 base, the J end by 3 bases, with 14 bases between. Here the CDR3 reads CSVEGEWKGTDTQYF. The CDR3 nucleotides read TGCAGCGTTGAAGGGGAGTGGAAGGGTACAGATACGCAGTATTTT.

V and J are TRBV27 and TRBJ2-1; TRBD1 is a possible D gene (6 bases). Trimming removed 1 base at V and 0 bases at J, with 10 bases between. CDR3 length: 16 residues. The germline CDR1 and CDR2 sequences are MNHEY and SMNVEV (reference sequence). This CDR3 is CASSLFGRGSYNEQFF. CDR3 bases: TGTGCCAGCAGTTTATTTGGCAGGGGCTCCTACAATGAGCAGTTCTTC.

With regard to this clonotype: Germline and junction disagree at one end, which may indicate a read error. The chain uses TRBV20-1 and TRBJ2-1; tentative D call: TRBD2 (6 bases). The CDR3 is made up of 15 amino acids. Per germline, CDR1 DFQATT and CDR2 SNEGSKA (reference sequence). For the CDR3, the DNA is TGCAGTGCCAGAGATGGGGACTCCGATTACAATGAGCAGTTCTTC. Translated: CSARDGDSDYNEQFF.

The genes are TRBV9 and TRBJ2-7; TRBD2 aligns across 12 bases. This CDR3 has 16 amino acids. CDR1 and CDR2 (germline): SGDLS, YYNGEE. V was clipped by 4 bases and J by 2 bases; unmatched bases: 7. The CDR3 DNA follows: TGTGCCAGCAGCAACTCCGGACTAGCGGGGACCTACGAGCAGTACTTC. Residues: CASSNSGLAGTYEQYF.